A selection of T cell receptor beta chains follows, all from one sample in a study of human T cells and chemical hapten exposure. A single record per CDR3 protein comes from TCRdb applying MiXCR to the RACE reads. Counted here are a few hundred thousand distinct CDR3 sequences, 5.5% occurring once; the ten biggest clones make up around 8%. Sequencing was performed on whole blood, taken in connection with sensitization to the hapten diphenylcyclopropenone (DPC). These receptors all come from a woman younger than 30 with alopecia areata. Some clones in this sample may be carry-over from other donors' samples. CDR3s include the opening cysteine and the closing phenylalanine or tryptophan. The D gene is left open where the match is weak. Size is omitted from some rows. Given values are once, few, many or a class for expanded clones.

j_call: TRBJ2-3
v_call: TRBV29-1
clone_size: many
cdr3_length: 16
d_call: TRBD2
cdr3_aa: CSSRALAGGPTDTQYF
cdr3_nt: TGCAGCTCCAGAGCTCTAGCGGGGGGACCCACAGATACGCAGTATTTT

j_call: TRBJ1-5
v_call: TRBV10-3
clone_size: NA
cdr3_length: 13
d_call: NA
cdr3_aa: CAISVSTDQPQHF
cdr3_nt: TGTGCCATCAGTGTCAGTACCGATCAGCCCCAGCATTTT

j_call: TRBJ2-3
v_call: TRBV7-2
clone_size: many
cdr3_length: 15
d_call: NA
cdr3_aa: CASSLVGKLSDTQYF
cdr3_nt: TGTGCCAGCAGCTTAGTAGGGAAACTCAGTGATACGCAGTATTTT

j_call: TRBJ2-5
v_call: TRBV10-3
clone_size: NA
cdr3_length: 21
d_call: TRBD2
cdr3_aa: CAISGGSGGNYKTLVQETQYF
cdr3_nt: TGTGCCATCAGTGGTGGTAGCGGGGGGAACTACAAAACCCTGGTCCAAGAGACCCAGTACTTC

j_call: TRBJ2-7
v_call: TRBV29-1
clone_size: many
cdr3_length: 15
d_call: NA
cdr3_aa: CSVERAGRNSYEQYF
cdr3_nt: TGCAGCGTTGAACGGGCGGGACGGAACTCCTACGAGCAGTACTTC

j_call: TRBJ2-2
v_call: TRBV6-1
clone_size: few
cdr3_length: 15
d_call: NA
cdr3_aa: CASSDSLWGTGELFF
cdr3_nt: TGTGCCAGCAGTGACAGTCTGTGGGGGACCGGGGAGCTGTTTTTT

j_call: TRBJ1-2
v_call: TRBV29-1
clone_size: few
cdr3_length: 13
d_call: NA
cdr3_aa: CSVEEQKGDGYTF
cdr3_nt: TGCAGCGTTGAGGAACAGAAAGGAGATGGCTACACCTTC

j_call: TRBJ2-3
v_call: TRBV25-1
clone_size: many
cdr3_length: 16
d_call: TRBD2
cdr3_aa: CASSESSGGAPDTQYF
cdr3_nt: TGTGCCAGCAGTGAATCGAGCGGGGGGGCCCCAGATACGCAGTATTTT

j_call: TRBJ1-5
v_call: TRBV7-2
clone_size: few
cdr3_length: 17
d_call: TRBD1
cdr3_aa: CASSLAGGGASNQPQHF
cdr3_nt: TGTGCCAGCAGCTTAGCCGGAGGGGGCGCGAGTAATCAGCCCCAGCATTTT

j_call: TRBJ1-4
v_call: TRBV12-3/TRBV12-4
clone_size: many
cdr3_length: 15
d_call: NA
cdr3_aa: CASKTAGLVGEKLFF
cdr3_nt: TGTGCCAGCAAAACGGCCGGCCTTGTAGGAGAAAAACTGTTTTTT

j_call: TRBJ2-1
v_call: TRBV2
clone_size: NA
cdr3_length: 13
d_call: TRBD1
cdr3_aa: CASSGDRGQEQFF
cdr3_nt: TGTGCCAGCAGTGGGGACAGGGGGCAAGAGCAGTTCTTC

j_call: TRBJ1-1
v_call: TRBV9
clone_size: NA
cdr3_length: 14
d_call: TRBD1
cdr3_aa: CASSVVTGGTEAFF
cdr3_nt: TGTGCCAGCAGCGTGGTTACAGGGGGCACTGAAGCTTTCTTT

j_call: TRBJ2-1
v_call: TRBV18
clone_size: NA
cdr3_length: 17
d_call: NA
cdr3_aa: CASSPAWWYIGDNEQFF
cdr3_nt: TGTGCCAGCTCACCTGCTTGGTGGTATATCGGGGACAATGAGCAGTTCTTC

j_call: TRBJ2-7
v_call: TRBV7-9
clone_size: few
cdr3_length: 15
d_call: NA
cdr3_aa: CASSLPDRIPYEQYF
cdr3_nt: TGTGCCAGCAGCTTACCGGACAGAATTCCCTACGAGCAGTACTTC

j_call: TRBJ1-2
v_call: TRBV3-1
clone_size: NA
cdr3_length: 16
d_call: TRBD1
cdr3_aa: CASSLCFGQGIYGYTF
cdr3_nt: TGTGCCAGCAGCCTGTGTTTTGGACAGGGGATCTATGGCTACACCTTC

j_call: TRBJ2-3
v_call: TRBV7-3
clone_size: many
cdr3_length: 13
d_call: NA
cdr3_aa: CASSFQGRDTQYF
cdr3_nt: TGTGCCAGCAGTTTTCAAGGGCGTGATACGCAGTATTTT

j_call: TRBJ1-1
v_call: TRBV4-3
clone_size: many
cdr3_length: 14
d_call: TRBD1
cdr3_aa: CASSHDRGLTEAFF
cdr3_nt: TGCGCCAGCAGCCACGACAGGGGGCTCACTGAAGCTTTCTTT

j_call: TRBJ1-1
v_call: TRBV6-2/TRBV6-3
clone_size: NA
cdr3_length: 13
d_call: NA
cdr3_aa: CASTPAGNTEAFF
cdr3_nt: TGTGCCAGCACTCCCGCGGGGAACACTGAAGCTTTCTTT

j_call: TRBJ2-3
v_call: TRBV6-5
clone_size: few
cdr3_length: 14
d_call: NA
cdr3_aa: CASSYQVGVDTQYF
cdr3_nt: TGTGCCAGCAGTTACCAAGTAGGGGTAGATACGCAGTATTTT

j_call: TRBJ2-7
v_call: TRBV2
clone_size: few
cdr3_length: 13
d_call: NA
cdr3_aa: CASSSSSTYEQYF
cdr3_nt: TGTGCCAGCAGTTCGAGCAGCACTTACGAGCAGTACTTC

j_call: TRBJ1-1
v_call: TRBV11-2
clone_size: NA
cdr3_length: 13
d_call: NA
cdr3_aa: CASRPIGNTEAFF
cdr3_nt: TGTGCCAGCAGACCCATTGGGAACACTGAAGCTTTCTTT

j_call: TRBJ1-3
v_call: TRBV6-5
clone_size: many
cdr3_length: 15
d_call: TRBD1
cdr3_aa: CASRGTGGTGNTIYF
cdr3_nt: TGTGCCAGCAGGGGGACAGGTGGCACTGGAAACACCATATATTTT

j_call: TRBJ1-2
v_call: TRBV9
clone_size: NA
cdr3_length: 12
d_call: NA
cdr3_aa: CASSARQEGYTF
cdr3_nt: TGTGCCAGCAGCGCTAGACAGGAAGGCTACACCTTC

j_call: TRBJ1-2
v_call: TRBV5-1
clone_size: NA
cdr3_length: 14
d_call: TRBD1
cdr3_aa: CASSLGTGLYGYTF
cdr3_nt: TGCGCCAGCAGCTTGGGGACAGGGCTCTATGGCTACACCTTC

j_call: TRBJ1-2
v_call: TRBV7-3
clone_size: many
cdr3_length: 15
d_call: TRBD1
cdr3_aa: CASSPHPTGPDGYTF
cdr3_nt: TGTGCCAGCAGCCCCCACCCGACAGGGCCCGATGGCTACACCTTC

j_call: TRBJ2-3
v_call: TRBV20-1
clone_size: NA
cdr3_length: 15
d_call: TRBD1
cdr3_aa: CSADPLGQGEATQYF
cdr3_nt: TGCAGTGCTGACCCATTAGGGCAGGGGGAAGCTACGCAGTATTTT

j_call: TRBJ2-5
v_call: TRBV4-1
clone_size: few
cdr3_length: 18
d_call: TRBD1
cdr3_aa: CASSPRPLGTAYQETQYF
cdr3_nt: TGCGCCAGCAGCCCCCGACCGTTAGGGACAGCGTACCAAGAGACCCAGTACTTC

j_call: TRBJ1-5
v_call: TRBV12-3/TRBV12-4
clone_size: many
cdr3_length: 16
d_call: TRBD1
cdr3_aa: CASSLTGGTNNQPQHF
cdr3_nt: TGTGCCAGCAGTTTGACAGGGGGGACGAACAATCAGCCCCAGCATTTT

j_call: TRBJ2-3
v_call: TRBV6-2/TRBV6-3
clone_size: many
cdr3_length: 14
d_call: TRBD2
cdr3_aa: CASRRSGGGDTQYF
cdr3_nt: TGTGCCAGCAGAAGGAGCGGGGGAGGCGATACGCAGTATTTT

j_call: TRBJ1-2
v_call: TRBV6-5
clone_size: few
cdr3_length: 15
d_call: NA
cdr3_aa: CASSYVRGGHYGYTF
cdr3_nt: TGTGCCAGCAGTTACGTGCGGGGCGGGCACTATGGCTACACCTTC

j_call: TRBJ1-6
v_call: TRBV20-1
clone_size: many
cdr3_length: 13
d_call: TRBD1
cdr3_aa: CSARTGEGSPLHF
cdr3_nt: TGCAGTGCCAGGACAGGGGAAGGTTCACCCCTCCACTTT

j_call: TRBJ1-1
v_call: TRBV4-2
clone_size: few
cdr3_length: 15
d_call: NA
cdr3_aa: CASSPGRVMNTEAFF
cdr3_nt: TGTGCCAGCAGCCCGGGCAGGGTCATGAACACTGAAGCTTTCTTT

j_call: TRBJ2-4
v_call: TRBV12-3/TRBV12-4
clone_size: NA
cdr3_length: 14
d_call: NA
cdr3_aa: CASSLGSAKNIQYF
cdr3_nt: TGTGCCAGCAGTTTAGGCAGTGCCAAAAACATTCAGTACTTC

j_call: TRBJ1-1
v_call: TRBV28
clone_size: many
cdr3_length: 12
d_call: TRBD1
cdr3_aa: CACQGERTEAFF
cdr3_nt: TGTGCCTGCCAGGGGGAGAGGACTGAAGCTTTCTTT

j_call: TRBJ2-1
v_call: TRBV28
clone_size: few
cdr3_length: 17
d_call: TRBD2
cdr3_aa: CASSLMAGGVSYNEQFF
cdr3_nt: TGTGCCAGCAGTTTAATGGCGGGGGGTGTCTCCTACAATGAGCAGTTCTTC

j_call: TRBJ1-2
v_call: TRBV7-9
clone_size: NA
cdr3_length: 14
d_call: TRBD1
cdr3_aa: CASSPIRGDYGYTF
cdr3_nt: TGTGCCAGCAGCCCGATCAGGGGGGACTATGGCTACACCTTC

j_call: TRBJ2-1
v_call: TRBV4-3
clone_size: NA
cdr3_length: 14
d_call: NA
cdr3_aa: CASSPAGAGYEQFF
cdr3_nt: TGCGCCAGCAGCCCTGCGGGGGCCGGGTATGAGCAGTTCTTC

j_call: TRBJ1-1
v_call: TRBV20-1
clone_size: many
cdr3_length: 14
d_call: NA
cdr3_aa: CSAFRQTLNTEAFF
cdr3_nt: TGCAGTGCTTTCAGACAGACTCTGAACACTGAAGCTTTCTTT

j_call: TRBJ1-1
v_call: TRBV20-1
clone_size: NA
cdr3_length: 14
d_call: NA
cdr3_aa: CSAMLGSADTEAFF
cdr3_nt: TGCAGTGCTATGCTAGGTTCTGCTGACACTGAAGCTTTCTTT

j_call: TRBJ2-3
v_call: TRBV18
clone_size: many
cdr3_length: 15
d_call: NA
cdr3_aa: CASSPGAVLEDTQYF
cdr3_nt: TGTGCCAGCTCCCCGGGGGCGGTATTGGAAGATACGCAGTATTTT

j_call: TRBJ2-4
v_call: TRBV12-3/TRBV12-4
clone_size: few
cdr3_length: 14
d_call: TRBD1
cdr3_aa: CASSFRTGANIQYF
cdr3_nt: TGTGCCAGCAGTTTCCGGACAGGGGCAAACATTCAGTACTTC

j_call: TRBJ1-5
v_call: TRBV7-2
clone_size: many
cdr3_length: 16
d_call: NA
cdr3_aa: CASSPETKYSNQPQHF
cdr3_nt: TGTGCCAGCAGCCCCGAGACAAAATATAGCAATCAGCCCCAGCATTTT

j_call: TRBJ2-7
v_call: TRBV6-2/TRBV6-3
clone_size: few
cdr3_length: 14
d_call: TRBD1
cdr3_aa: CASSPDRRFYEQYF
cdr3_nt: TGTGCCAGCAGCCCGGACAGGAGATTCTACGAGCAGTACTTC

j_call: TRBJ2-5
v_call: TRBV7-2
clone_size: NA
cdr3_length: 14
d_call: NA
cdr3_aa: CASSLRLPSETQYF
cdr3_nt: TGTGCCAGCAGCTTACGACTCCCCTCCGAGACCCAGTACTTC

j_call: TRBJ2-2
v_call: TRBV13
clone_size: few
cdr3_length: 18
d_call: TRBD1
cdr3_aa: CASSLQGARVLNTGELFF
cdr3_nt: TGTGCCAGCAGCTTACAGGGGGCGCGGGTTCTAAACACCGGGGAGCTGTTTTTT

j_call: TRBJ2-6
v_call: TRBV5-4
clone_size: few
cdr3_length: 13
d_call: NA
cdr3_aa: CASSLINFAVLTF
cdr3_nt: TGTGCCAGCAGCTTGATAAATTTTGCCGTCCTGACTTTC

j_call: TRBJ2-1
v_call: TRBV6-2/TRBV6-3
clone_size: NA
cdr3_length: 17
d_call: TRBD1
cdr3_aa: CASQPAPGTGAYNEQFF
cdr3_nt: TGTGCCAGCCAACCTGCCCCGGGGACAGGGGCCTACAATGAGCAGTTCTTC

j_call: TRBJ2-7
v_call: TRBV6-1
clone_size: many
cdr3_length: 16
d_call: NA
cdr3_aa: CASSRNRDPGTYEQYF
cdr3_nt: TGTGCCAGCAGTCGTAACCGGGACCCCGGCACCTACGAGCAGTACTTC

j_call: TRBJ1-1
v_call: TRBV15
clone_size: NA
cdr3_length: 16
d_call: NA
cdr3_aa: CATSRDREQVNTEAFF
cdr3_nt: TGTGCCACCAGCAGAGATCGGGAACAGGTGAACACTGAAGCTTTCTTT